Presented here are 10 T cell receptor beta chains from one specimen sequenced in a study of blood T cell repertoires in COVID-19. TCRdb's copy holds only in-frame clones and misses some; the assay was immunoSEQ multiplex PCR. The sample carries a few hundred thousand clones, around 88% recorded once. Input material: PBMCs or T cells enriched from blood (not recorded which). Source of these receptors: a middle-aged woman who had recovered from COVID-19.

The gene calls are TRBV2 and TRBJ2-7, with 8 nucleotides matching TRBD1. Germline V gives CDR1 SNHLY, CDR2 FYNNEI. The length of the CDR3 is 15 residues. The trim removed 6 bases at V and 7 bases at J, leaving 14 bases unmatched. The CDR3 sequence: CASSDESQGAWEQYF. CDR3 bases: TGTGCCAGCAGCGACGAAAGCCAGGGGGCTTGGGAGCAGTACTTC. The full variable domain, its missing parts supplied by reference TRBV2 and TRBJ2-7, is EPEVTQTPSHQVTQMGQEVILRCVPISNHLYFYWYRQILGQKVEFLVSFYNNEISEKSEIFDDQFSVERPDGSNFTLKIRSTKLEDSAMYFCASSDESQGAWEQYFGPGTRLTVT.

The chain couples TRBV27 to TRBJ2-2; D not resolved. V gave up 5 bases and J gave up 4 bases, with 14 bases separating them. CDR3 length: 15 residues. The germline CDR1 and CDR2 sequences are MNHEY and SMNVEV (reference sequence). The CDR3 sequence is CASSPSRLRTGELFF. In nucleotides, the CDR3 is TGTGCCAGCAGTCCAAGCCGATTACGCACCGGGGAGCTGTTTTTT.

The chain has TRBV4-2 and TRBJ2-4; no clear D gene. Trimming took off 9 bases at V and 1 base at J, with 13 bases between the two ends. Germline CDR1 and CDR2: LGHNA and YNFKEQ. CDR3 length: 14 residues. CDR3 protein: CASNTPGAKNIQYF. CDR3 nucleotide sequence: TGTGCCAGTAACACGCCCGGGGCCAAAAACATTCAGTACTTC.

This clone showed up just once. The genes are TRBV10-2 and TRBJ2-7; 9 nucleotides align to TRBD1. The CDR3 is 15 residues long. Trimming took 3 bases from V and 3 from J; bases not matched to a gene: 6. The germline gives CDR1 WSHSY, CDR2 SAAADI. CDR3 protein: CASSDPGTGHYEQYF. Written as DNA, the CDR3 is TGCGCCAGCAGTGATCCTGGGACAGGGCACTACGAGCAGTACTTC.

The gene calls are TRBV2 and TRBJ1-5; a weak D match, TRBD1 (5 bases). The CDR3 loop spans 14 amino acids. The V end was cut by 1 base, the J end by 6 bases, with 10 bases between. Looked up from germline, CDR1 is SNHLY and CDR2 is FYNNEI. In DNA, the CDR3 is TGTGCCAGCAGTGAAGAGGCAGGGTTTCAGCCCCAGCATTTT. Translating gives CASSEEAGFQPQHF.

The chain has TRBV18 and TRBJ2-3; TRBD2 might be the D (5 bases). Germline CDR1 is KGHSH and CDR2 is LQKENI. V was trimmed by 2 bases and J by 0 bases, leaving 12 bases between them. This CDR3 is built from 16 residues. The CDR3, as DNA: TGTGCCAGCTCACCAACGGGAATCAAAAGCACAGATACGCAGTATTTT. Translation gives CASSPTGIKSTDTQYF.

V usage is TRBV5-4 and J usage is TRBJ1-1; D is possibly TRBD1 (6 bases). The CDR3 length is 16 residues. Germline CDR1 SGHNT, CDR2 YYREEE (reference sequence). V lost 4 bases and J 0 bases, leaving 16 bases between the germline ends. CDR3 amino acids: CASSPGGANMNTEAFF. The CDR3 DNA follows: TGTGCCAGCAGCCCTGGGGGGGCGAACATGAACACTGAAGCTTTCTTT.

The table lists this clone with a count of one. The chain is built from TRBV7-2 and TRBJ2-2, with 12 bases fitting TRBD2. The CDR3 is 19 residues long. V gave up 7 bases and J gave up 3 bases; unmatched junction bases: 15. Germline values: CDR1 SGHTA, CDR2 FQGNSA. The chain's CDR3 is CASNSGGLAGGRDTGELFF. The CDR3 DNA is TGTGCCAGCAATTCCGGAGGGCTAGCGGGAGGGCGGGACACCGGGGAGCTGTTTTTT.

This clone appeared a single time. V gene TRBV3-1 (or the pseudogene TRBV3-2) combines with J gene TRBJ1-3, with TRBD1 as a possible D gene (6 bases). The germline V gene encodes CDR1 LGHDT and CDR2 YNNKEL (reference sequence). This CDR3 comprises 17 residues. Trimming left V 4 bases short and J 0 bases short, with 16 bases between. The CDR3 nucleotides are TGTGCCAGCAGCCGACGGCGCGGGGGCCTCTCTGGAAACACCATATATTTT. This codes for CASSRRRGGLSGNTIYF.

The chain joins TRBV28 to TRBJ2-1; 8 positions match TRBD2. This CDR3 spans 13 amino acids. Trimming cost V 7 bases and J 9 bases; bases outside gene matches: 8. Germline assignment: CDR1 MDHEN and CDR2 SYDVKM. The DNA for the CDR3 is TGTGCCAGCACTGGGACTAGACCTCTTGAGCAGTTCTTC. Amino acids: CASTGTRPLEQFF.